This TCR beta chain was recovered during a study of blood T cells in healthy people across ages. General study points: When set beside aged donors, long-lived donors presented more naive CD4+ cells and higher diversity.

Through a sample-barcoded 5' primer and a J-beta primer mix, a second PCR was run for roughly 6 to 12 cycles. TCRdb independently ran MiXCR on the 5' RACE reads; one entry per CDR3 protein. The data hold over 700,000 distinct CDR3 sequences, with roughly 50% observed a single time. This clonotype was counted at least ten times. Antigen: not known. This receptor was identified in a man older than 75 in good health. The specimen sequenced was blood.

The CDR3 is CASSSSGGSGLSYEQYF. The CDR3 nucleotides are TGTGCCAGCAGTTCAAGTGGAGGGAGCGGACTCTCCTACGAGCAGTACTTC. This chain connects TRBV28 to TRBJ2-7; D is perhaps TRBD2 (6 bases). Germline V gene sequence: CDR1 MDHEN, CDR2 SYDVKM. With 4 bases removed from V and 0 bases from J, the gap between germline ends came to 19 bases. This CDR3 spans 17 amino acids.